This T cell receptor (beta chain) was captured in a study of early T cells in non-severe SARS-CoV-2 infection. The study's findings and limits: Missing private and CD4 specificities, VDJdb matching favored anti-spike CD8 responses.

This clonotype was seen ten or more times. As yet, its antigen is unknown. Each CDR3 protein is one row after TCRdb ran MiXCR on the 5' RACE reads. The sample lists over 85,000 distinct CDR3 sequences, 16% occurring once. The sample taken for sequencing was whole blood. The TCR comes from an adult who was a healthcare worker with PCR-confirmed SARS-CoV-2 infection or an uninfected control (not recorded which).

CDR3 loop: CASSLSSGSNQPQHF. CDR3 nucleotide sequence: TGTGCCAGCAGCCTTTCGTCCGGCTCCAATCAGCCCCAGCATTTT. The gene calls are TRBV6-2 or TRBV6-3 and TRBJ1-5; D is ambiguous. Trimming cost V 6 bases and J 3 bases, with 15 bases left between them. The CDR3 is made up of 15 amino acids. The germline V gene has CDR1 MNHEY and CDR2 SVGEGT.